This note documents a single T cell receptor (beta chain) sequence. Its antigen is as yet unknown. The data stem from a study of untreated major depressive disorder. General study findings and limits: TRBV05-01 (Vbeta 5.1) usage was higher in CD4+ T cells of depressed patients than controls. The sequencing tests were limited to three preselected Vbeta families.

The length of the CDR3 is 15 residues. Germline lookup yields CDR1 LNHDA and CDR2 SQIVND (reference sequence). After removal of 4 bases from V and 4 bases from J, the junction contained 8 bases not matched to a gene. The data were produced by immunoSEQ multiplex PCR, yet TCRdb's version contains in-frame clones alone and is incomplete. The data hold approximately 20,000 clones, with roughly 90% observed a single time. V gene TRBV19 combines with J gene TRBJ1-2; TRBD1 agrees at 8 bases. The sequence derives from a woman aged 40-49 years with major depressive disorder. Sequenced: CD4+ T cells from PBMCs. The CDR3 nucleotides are TGTGCCAGTAGTAGAGGACAGGGCAGTGCCTATGGCTACACCTTC. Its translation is CASSRGQGSAYGYTF.